A selection of T cell receptor beta chains follows, all from one sample in a study of T cell repertoires in cytomegalovirus infection. The antigens these receptors bind are not known. MiXCR, run by TCRdb on the reads, gives a single entry per CDR3 protein. The table lists roughly 150,000 distinct CDR3 sequences, roughly 32% of them singletons. The sequencing here drew on CD8+ T cells from cultured PBMCs, taken from culture after CMV antigen stimulation. The receptor set was obtained from a human donor in good health (CMV status not recorded). Some clones in this sample may be carry-over from other donors' samples. Each CDR3 is given without its conserved first and last residue. The order of the fields is V gene, J gene, CDR3 protein.

TRBV6-1	TRBJ1-5	ASSDLLPQH
TRBV28	TRBJ1-1	ASSFWPEAF
TRBV7-9	TRBJ1-5	ASSLSGQGFNQPQH
TRBV5-4	TRBJ1-2	ASSSLGDTFNYGYT
TRBV5-5	TRBJ1-5	ASSLYWGRDSNQPQH
TRBV6-2/TRBV6-3	TRBJ2-1	ASSYGQGEQF
TRBV19	TRBJ2-7	ASSMGWGSYEQY
TRBV20-1	TRBJ1-2	SASPGWGYGYT
TRBV12-3/TRBV12-4	TRBJ2-1	ASSPGVGNEQF
TRBV18	TRBJ2-7	ASSPRRDSYAYGQY
TRBV15	TRBJ2-2	ATSPVWAGHTGELF
TRBV10-3	TRBJ2-1	AINQEDSRSYNEQF
TRBV7-2	TRBJ2-3	ASSSMTSGTDTQY
TRBV7-8	TRBJ2-7	ASSLEQGIEQY
TRBV19	TRBJ1-1	ASREGGLTEAF
TRBV19	TRBJ1-2	ASSPPSYGYT
TRBV14	TRBJ2-3	ASNQDRRLAGVTDTQY
TRBV7-4	TRBJ2-2	ASSPVLGIYTGELF
TRBV7-9	TRBJ2-7	ASGLETPYEQY
TRBV7-9	TRBJ2-7	ASSYNRDSMTYEQY
TRBV19	TRBJ2-1	ASSASGGYNEQF
TRBV10-3	TRBJ2-5	AISVVGTETQY
TRBV12-3/TRBV12-4	TRBJ1-2	ASITQGRYT
TRBV7-9	TRBJ2-3	ASRPPGVTDTQY
TRBV28	TRBJ2-2	ASSLAGNTGELF
TRBV2	TRBJ2-7	ASRGQGMPQY
TRBV6-1	TRBJ2-1	ASSEAGGASEQF
TRBV18	TRBJ2-7	ASSPEGHSNLYEQY
TRBV12-3/TRBV12-4	-	ASGTEGAVLTHQH
TRBV5-3	TRBJ2-7	ASGRLALPYEQY
TRBV19	TRBJ2-1	ASSIPRDTSYNEQF
TRBV12-3/TRBV12-4	TRBJ2-3	ASSYLWGGTSTDTQY
TRBV11-2	TRBJ2-1	ASSLEGHEQF
TRBV7-2	TRBJ2-7	ASSLRLAGRYEQY
TRBV28	TRBJ2-1	ASGVPARMGEQF
TRBV6-5	TRBJ1-1	ASSYEYTPMNTEAF
TRBV2	TRBJ2-1	ANSLFGADNEQF
TRBV7-8	TRBJ1-2	ASSLPGGEDYGYT
TRBV2	TRBJ1-1	ASMTPENTEAF
TRBV7-6	TRBJ2-1	ASSWPGQGYNEQF
TRBV5-6	TRBJ2-7	ASSSQTTDPYEQY
TRBV28	TRBJ2-6	ASSLQPGQLSSGANVLT
TRBV28	TRBJ2-1	ASSRPVSYNEQF
TRBV27	TRBJ1-5	ASSGTGYSNQPQH
TRBV7-9	TRBJ2-5	ASSLSDSIQETQY
TRBV2	TRBJ1-6	ASRDRQGWDSPLH
TRBV28	TRBJ1-1	ASSIALTGMTAF
TRBV19	TRBJ1-5	ASSIFAYQPQH
TRBV6-5	TRBJ2-7	ASSYSAGYEQY
TRBV11-3	TRBJ2-2	ASSSRGTGITGELF
TRBV27	TRBJ2-1	ASTFGASGVYNEQF
TRBV7-9	TRBJ2-2	ASSLGQGPAFGELF
TRBV27	TRBJ2-2	ASSLSGGVAGELF
TRBV12-3/TRBV12-4	TRBJ2-7	ASSLSGTGDYEQY
TRBV2	TRBJ1-2	ASSDRLFYGYT
TRBV2	TRBJ1-1	ASRETTLTTF
TRBV7-2	TRBJ2-3	ASSLVGSTDTQY